Sequencing of this T cell receptor beta chain was carried out in a study of T cells in Graves' hyperthyroidism and ophthalmopathy. Amplified TCR beta CDR3 regions derived from RNA transcripts. The HTBI set primed first-round TCR CDR3 RT-PCR. TCRdb processed the multiplex PCR reads anew with MiXCR; each CDR3 protein has one entry. The sample lists some 580,000 distinct CDR3 sequences, approximately 15% occurring once. This clonotype showed up just a few times. This could be a read error, since a much larger clone is one nucleotide away. Germline V gene data show CDR1 as SQVTM and CDR2 as ANQGSEA. This CDR3 has 11 residues. The germline V and J ends were trimmed by 5 bases and 5 bases, with 10 bases remaining between them.

This TCR was sampled from a woman in her 40s with Graves' ophthalmopathy. The sequenced material came from blood. The chain carries TRBV29-1 and TRBJ2-7, with unresolved D. The chain's CDR3 is CSVCDIHEQYF. The CDR3 bases are TGCAGCGTTTGCGACATCCACGAGCAGTACTTC.